This record covers a single T cell receptor beta chain. Antigen unknown. The junction and the germline gene differ at one end; a read error may be behind it. This sample also contains other DNA sequences that code for the same CDR3. The CDR3 has 16 amino acids. Germline V gives CDR1 MDHEN, CDR2 SYDVKM. The donors gave bone marrow, and they were healthy. 13 Jbeta primers and 60 Vbeta primers were used for the PCR. TCRdb's table, derived via immunoSEQ multiplex PCR, lists solely in-frame clones and lacks some. The sample contains about 160,000 clones, around four fifths of which appear only once. The source of the sample is a study of cytomegalovirus exposure and HLA in healthy donors. The study, taken as a whole, reports: Later, an analysis found that common viral pathogens appeared to be linked with several of the most significant clusters. Cytomegalovirus association was listed for about 150 TCR beta chains. Later analysis placed DRB1 highest and HLA-C lowest in TCR association rates, which differed by HLA locus.

This receptor was taken from a man aged 45-60 years in good health and CMV-seropositive. Material: PBMCs. The chain uses TRBV28 and TRBJ1-2, with TRBD1 matching 7 bases. Written as DNA, the CDR3 is TGTGCTAGCAGTCGACCGGGACAGCCTTCGGGTTGGGGCTACACCTTC. This encodes CASSRPGQPSGWGYTF.